This is a list of T cell receptor beta chains from one sample in a study of T cells in Graves' hyperthyroidism and ophthalmopathy. TCRdb analysed the multiplex PCR reads with MiXCR anew, one entry per CDR3 protein. The repertoire holds about 400,000 distinct CDR3 sequences, with around a sixth as singletons. Input material: blood. The source of these receptors is a woman between 18 and 29 years old with Graves' hyperthyroidism. Each CDR3 is given with its conserved first and last residue. Each record gives: D gene, clone size, J gene, V gene, CDR3 DNA, CDR3 protein. The D gene is left open where the match is weak. Clone sizes are given selectively: once, few, many, or a class where the clone is expanded.

d_call: .
clone_size: .
j_call: TRBJ2-1
v_call: TRBV2
cdr3_nt: TGTGCCAGCACGAACCCGCTAGCTTTAGGGAATGAGCAGTTCTTC
cdr3_aa: CASTNPLALGNEQFF

d_call: TRBD2
clone_size: .
j_call: TRBJ2-7
v_call: TRBV6-1
cdr3_nt: TGTGCCAGCAGACCTGGGGGGGACCAGTACGAGCAGTACTTC
cdr3_aa: CASRPGGDQYEQYF

d_call: .
clone_size: .
j_call: TRBJ1-4
v_call: TRBV28
cdr3_nt: TGTGCCAGCAGATTGACAGCTGCAACTAATGAAAAACTGTTTTTT
cdr3_aa: CASRLTAATNEKLFF

d_call: TRBD2
clone_size: many
j_call: TRBJ2-7
v_call: TRBV6-1
cdr3_nt: TGTGCCAGCAGTGTGAGACTAGCGGGGGACTACGAGCAGTACTTC
cdr3_aa: CASSVRLAGDYEQYF

d_call: .
clone_size: .
j_call: TRBJ1-1
v_call: TRBV6-1
cdr3_nt: TGTGCCACCGGGGTTGGCACTGAAGCTTTCTTT
cdr3_aa: CATGVGTEAFF

d_call: .
clone_size: many
j_call: TRBJ2-5
v_call: TRBV27
cdr3_nt: TGTGCCAGCAGTCCTGGAGGGGGGTATGCAGAGACCCAGTACTTC
cdr3_aa: CASSPGGGYAETQYF

d_call: .
clone_size: few
j_call: TRBJ2-5
v_call: TRBV6-2/TRBV6-3
cdr3_nt: TGTGCCAGCAGTCCCAATGTATTGGGGGTGGAGACCCAGTACTTC
cdr3_aa: CASSPNVLGVETQYF

d_call: .
clone_size: few
j_call: TRBJ2-1
v_call: TRBV9
cdr3_nt: TGTGCCAGCAGCGTAGACCCAGGCCAAGGGGCCTACAATGAGCAGTTCTTC
cdr3_aa: CASSVDPGQGAYNEQFF

d_call: .
clone_size: many
j_call: TRBJ2-1
v_call: TRBV27
cdr3_nt: TGTGCCAGCAGTTTTTCCAGGGACAATGAGCAGTTCTTC
cdr3_aa: CASSFSRDNEQFF

d_call: .
clone_size: many
j_call: TRBJ1-1
v_call: TRBV20-1
cdr3_nt: TGCAGTGCTAGAGGGGGTTTAGACACTGAAGCTTTCTTT
cdr3_aa: CSARGGLDTEAFF

d_call: TRBD2
clone_size: many
j_call: TRBJ2-7
v_call: TRBV7-8
cdr3_nt: TGTGCCAGCACCCTAACGCCCCAGGGTATGGCGGGAGCCACCTACGAGCAGTACTTC
cdr3_aa: CASTLTPQGMAGATYEQYF

d_call: .
clone_size: .
j_call: TRBJ2-3
v_call: TRBV4-1
cdr3_nt: TGCGCCAGCAGACACGGAGATACGCAGTATTTT
cdr3_aa: CASRHGDTQYF

d_call: TRBD2
clone_size: many
j_call: TRBJ2-2
v_call: TRBV20-1
cdr3_nt: TGCAGTGCCCCCCTAGCGGGGAAAGACACCGGGGAGCTGTTTTTT
cdr3_aa: CSAPLAGKDTGELFF

d_call: .
clone_size: many
j_call: TRBJ2-2
v_call: TRBV7-3
cdr3_nt: TGTGCCAGCAGCTTAGCAGGGTCGGCGAACACCGGGGAGCTGTTTTTT
cdr3_aa: CASSLAGSANTGELFF

d_call: TRBD2
clone_size: many
j_call: TRBJ2-1
v_call: TRBV10-3
cdr3_nt: TGTGAAAAGCGGGGGGGCCCCCCTTACTACAATGAGCAGTTCTTC
cdr3_aa: CEKRGGPPYYNEQFF

d_call: .
clone_size: many
j_call: TRBJ1-1
v_call: TRBV6-1
cdr3_nt: TGTGCCAGCAGTGAAGGTGGACAGTTAACTGAAGCTTTCTTT
cdr3_aa: CASSEGGQLTEAFF

d_call: TRBD1
clone_size: many
j_call: TRBJ2-7
v_call: TRBV27
cdr3_nt: TGTGCCAGCAGTCATGGACAGGGGGCAGGGGAGCAGTACTTC
cdr3_aa: CASSHGQGAGEQYF

d_call: .
clone_size: few
j_call: TRBJ2-3
v_call: TRBV5-1
cdr3_nt: TGCGCCAGCAGCACCTCTAGGACAGATACGCAGTATTTT
cdr3_aa: CASSTSRTDTQYF

d_call: .
clone_size: many
j_call: TRBJ2-2
v_call: TRBV20-1
cdr3_nt: TGCAGTGCTAGAGCGGCGGGGCAGGCGAACACCGGGGAGCTGTTTTTT
cdr3_aa: CSARAAGQANTGELFF

d_call: .
clone_size: .
j_call: TRBJ1-1
v_call: TRBV6-1
cdr3_nt: TGTGCCAGCAGCGCGCTCGGTCCAGAATTGAACACTGAAGCTTTCTTT
cdr3_aa: CASSALGPELNTEAFF

d_call: TRBD2
clone_size: .
j_call: TRBJ2-1
v_call: TRBV19
cdr3_nt: TGTGCCAGTAGTTCCCTAGGACTAGCGAAAAATGAGCAGTTCTTC
cdr3_aa: CASSSLGLAKNEQFF

d_call: TRBD2
clone_size: .
j_call: TRBJ2-3
v_call: TRBV5-1
cdr3_nt: TGCGCCAGCAGCGAGGAGCGGGGGGGCGGCACAGATACGCAGTATTTT
cdr3_aa: CASSEERGGGTDTQYF

d_call: TRBD1
clone_size: few
j_call: TRBJ1-5
v_call: TRBV19
cdr3_nt: TGTGCCAGCCGGGACAGGGTGGTAGACCAGCCCCAGCATTTT
cdr3_aa: CASRDRVVDQPQHF

d_call: TRBD1
clone_size: .
j_call: TRBJ2-3
v_call: TRBV10-3
cdr3_nt: TGTGCCATCAGGGTGGGACAGGGAATAGATACGCAGTATTTT
cdr3_aa: CAIRVGQGIDTQYF

d_call: .
clone_size: few
j_call: TRBJ1-1
v_call: TRBV7-9
cdr3_nt: TGTGCCAGCTGCGAGAAAATGAACACTGAAGCTTTCTTT
cdr3_aa: CASCEKMNTEAFF

d_call: .
clone_size: many
j_call: TRBJ2-2
v_call: TRBV9
cdr3_nt: TGTGCCAGCAGCGCCGAGCTCAACACCGGGGAGCTGTTTTTT
cdr3_aa: CASSAELNTGELFF

d_call: TRBD1
clone_size: many
j_call: TRBJ1-2
v_call: TRBV27
cdr3_nt: TGTGCCAGCAGTTTGTCACCGGGACAGGGAAACTATGGCTACACCTTC
cdr3_aa: CASSLSPGQGNYGYTF

d_call: .
clone_size: many
j_call: TRBJ2-5
v_call: TRBV7-8
cdr3_nt: TGTGCCAGCAGCCCACCTTGGGCAACAGAGACCCAGTACTTC
cdr3_aa: CASSPPWATETQYF

d_call: .
clone_size: many
j_call: TRBJ2-7
v_call: TRBV20-1
cdr3_nt: TGCAGTGCCTCCGAATTGGGGCAGGGTGGTTACCCTCGCGAGCAGTACTTC
cdr3_aa: CSASELGQGGYPREQYF

d_call: .
clone_size: many
j_call: TRBJ1-1
v_call: TRBV6-1
cdr3_nt: TGTGCCAGCAGTGAATTTTCCAGCAACACTGAAGCTTTCTTT
cdr3_aa: CASSEFSSNTEAFF

d_call: .
clone_size: many
j_call: TRBJ2-4
v_call: TRBV20-1
cdr3_nt: TGCAGTGCTAGATTACAGGGCGCCAAAAACATTCAGTACTTC
cdr3_aa: CSARLQGAKNIQYF

d_call: .
clone_size: .
j_call: TRBJ1-1
v_call: TRBV25-1
cdr3_nt: TGTGCCAGCAGTGGGGCGGGGCTTAACACTGAAGCTTTCTTT
cdr3_aa: CASSGAGLNTEAFF

d_call: TRBD2
clone_size: few
j_call: TRBJ2-1
v_call: TRBV13
cdr3_nt: TGTGCCAGCAGCTTATGGCTGACTAGCGGGGCAAATGAGCAGTTCTTC
cdr3_aa: CASSLWLTSGANEQFF

d_call: TRBD2
clone_size: .
j_call: TRBJ2-3
v_call: TRBV4-2
cdr3_nt: TGTGCCAGCAGCCAAAAGGTAGCGGGGGCTGGGGGCACAGATACGCAGTATTTT
cdr3_aa: CASSQKVAGAGGTDTQYF

d_call: .
clone_size: many
j_call: TRBJ2-5
v_call: TRBV27
cdr3_nt: TGTGCCAGCAGTTTGCAGGGATACCAAGAGACCCAGTACTTC
cdr3_aa: CASSLQGYQETQYF

d_call: .
clone_size: .
j_call: TRBJ2-5
v_call: TRBV10-3
cdr3_nt: TGTGCCATCAGCGAGAAAGGGGGGGAGACCCAGTACTTC
cdr3_aa: CAISEKGGETQYF

d_call: .
clone_size: many
j_call: TRBJ2-1
v_call: TRBV7-3
cdr3_nt: TGTGCCAGCAGCTTAACGACTTCCCCGGGGTCCAATGAGCAGTTCTTC
cdr3_aa: CASSLTTSPGSNEQFF

d_call: .
clone_size: many
j_call: TRBJ2-5
v_call: TRBV7-2
cdr3_nt: TGTGCCAGCAGCCCAGGGACGGGTGGAGGGAAAGAGACCCAGTACTTC
cdr3_aa: CASSPGTGGGKETQYF

d_call: .
clone_size: many
j_call: TRBJ2-2
v_call: TRBV2
cdr3_nt: TGTGCCAGCAGTGATCTCTTATGGCAAAACACCGGGGAGCTGTTTTTT
cdr3_aa: CASSDLLWQNTGELFF

d_call: TRBD1
clone_size: .
j_call: TRBJ2-7
v_call: TRBV5-1
cdr3_nt: TGCGCCAGCAGCCCAGATGCAGGGGGCACGCCCTACGAGCAGTACTTC
cdr3_aa: CASSPDAGGTPYEQYF

d_call: TRBD1
clone_size: few
j_call: TRBJ2-2
v_call: TRBV7-3
cdr3_nt: TGTGCCAGCAGCGCCTCACCGGGACAGCTCACCGGGGAGCTGTTTTTT
cdr3_aa: CASSASPGQLTGELFF

d_call: TRBD1
clone_size: many
j_call: TRBJ2-5
v_call: TRBV7-2
cdr3_nt: TGTGCCAGCAGACAAGCCGGGACAGGGCAAGAGACCCAGTACTTC
cdr3_aa: CASRQAGTGQETQYF

d_call: .
clone_size: many
j_call: TRBJ2-2
v_call: TRBV2
cdr3_nt: TGTGCCAGCAGTGAGACAAGGGCTTCCGGGGAGCTGTTTTTT
cdr3_aa: CASSETRASGELFF

d_call: .
clone_size: few
j_call: TRBJ1-4
v_call: TRBV19
cdr3_nt: TGTGCCAGTAGTATGGTGTCGATTGGACAGACGGAGGAAAAACTGTTTTTT
cdr3_aa: CASSMVSIGQTEEKLFF

d_call: .
clone_size: .
j_call: TRBJ2-7
v_call: TRBV29-1
cdr3_nt: TGCAGCGTTGCCAAGACTCAGGGACCCACCTACGAGCAGTACTTC
cdr3_aa: CSVAKTQGPTYEQYF

d_call: TRBD2
clone_size: .
j_call: TRBJ2-1
v_call: TRBV29-1
cdr3_nt: TGCAGCGTTGAAGGACTAGCGGGAGCAAACTACAATGAGCAGTTCTTC
cdr3_aa: CSVEGLAGANYNEQFF

d_call: .
clone_size: many
j_call: TRBJ1-1
v_call: TRBV2
cdr3_nt: TGTGCCAGCAGTGTTAGACAGACAATGAACACTGAAGCTTTCTTT
cdr3_aa: CASSVRQTMNTEAFF

d_call: TRBD1
clone_size: few
j_call: TRBJ1-2
v_call: TRBV20-1
cdr3_nt: TGCAGTGCTAGGGTGGCAGGGGGAGGTGGCTACACCTTC
cdr3_aa: CSARVAGGGGYTF

d_call: .
clone_size: .
j_call: TRBJ1-1
v_call: TRBV20-1
cdr3_nt: TGCAGTGCTAATGTAGTTGACACTGAAGCTTTCTTT
cdr3_aa: CSANVVDTEAFF